This TCR beta chain was identified during a study of shared clonotypes between healthy human individuals. The table came from immunoSEQ multiplex PCR; TCRdb's copy has only in-frame clones and leaves some out. This table holds around 720,000 clones, around 78% found once. This clone appeared a single time. CDR3 length: 14 residues. Trimming shortened V by 4 bases and J by 2 bases, and 11 bases separated the two germline ends. Per the germline V gene, CDR1 is SGHNT and CDR2 is YYREEE (reference sequence). The specimen sequenced was memory CD4+ T cells sorted from blood. Subset described: CD45RA-negative fraction. V and J are TRBV5-4 and TRBJ2-3, with D hard to call. This receptor was obtained from a woman aged 25 to 39 in good health. CDR3: CASSVTAYTDTQYF. The CDR3 DNA follows: TGTGCCAGCAGCGTAACAGCGTACACAGATACGCAGTATTTT. Combining the CDR3 with reference TRBV5-4 and TRBJ2-3 gives the whole variable domain ETGVTQSPTHLIKTRGQQVTLRCSSQSGHNTVSWYQQALGQGPQFIFQYYREEENGRGNFPPRFSGLQFPNYSSELNVNALELDDSALYLCASSVTAYTDTQYFGPGTRLTVL.